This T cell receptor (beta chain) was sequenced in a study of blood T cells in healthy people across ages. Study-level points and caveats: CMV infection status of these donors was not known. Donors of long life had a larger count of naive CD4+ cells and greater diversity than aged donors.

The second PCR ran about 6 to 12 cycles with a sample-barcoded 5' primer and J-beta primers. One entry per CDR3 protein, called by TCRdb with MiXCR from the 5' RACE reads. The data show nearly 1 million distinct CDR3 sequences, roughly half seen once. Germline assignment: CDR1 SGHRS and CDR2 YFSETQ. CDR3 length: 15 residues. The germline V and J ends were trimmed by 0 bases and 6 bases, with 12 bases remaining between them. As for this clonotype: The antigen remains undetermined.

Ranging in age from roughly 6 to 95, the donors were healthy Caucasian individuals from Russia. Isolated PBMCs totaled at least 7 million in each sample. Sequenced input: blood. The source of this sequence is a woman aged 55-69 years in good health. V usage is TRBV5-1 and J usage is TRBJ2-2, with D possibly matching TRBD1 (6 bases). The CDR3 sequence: CASSLVAGEPGELFF. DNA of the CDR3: TGCGCCAGCAGCTTGGTCGCAGGGGAACCCGGGGAGCTGTTTTTT.